A selection of T cell receptor beta chains follows, all from one sample in a study of regulatory dendritic cells for organ transplantation. Sequencing was performed with immunoSEQ multiplex PCR; in TCRdb, only in-frame clones are kept and a portion is missing. Of tens of thousands of clones detected, approximately 77% appear once; the ten largest clones hold approximately 0.43%. Input material: naive CD8+ T cells from blood. These receptor sequences come from a human donor in good health. The CDR3 runs from the conserved cysteine through the conserved F or W. The order of the fields is D gene, J gene, V gene, clone size, CDR3 protein, CDR3 DNA. D genes are given only for firm matches. Clone size is given for some rows only: seen once, a few or many times, or a class if the clone is expanded.

. | TRBJ1-2 | TRBV7-8 | . | CASSLDGYGYTF | TGTGCCAGCAGCTTAGACGGTTATGGCTACACCTTC
TRBD1 | TRBJ1-6 | TRBV4-1 | . | CASSPTGTGNNSPLHF | TGCGCCAGCAGCCCCACAGGGACAGGGAATAATTCACCCCTCCACTTT
. | TRBJ1-2 | TRBV5-5 | . | CASSPPIPTGEGYTF | TGTGCCAGCAGCCCCCCCATCCCGACGGGAGAAGGCTACACCTTC
. | TRBJ2-2 | TRBV21-1 | . | CASTTTGGELFF | TGTGCCAGCACCACGACAGGCGGGGAGCTGTTTTTT
. | TRBJ1-2 | TRBV4-2 | few | CASSQDGQNYGYTF | TGTGCCAGCAGCCAAGATGGCCAGAACTATGGCTACACCTTC
. | TRBJ2-7 | TRBV4-1 | . | CASSQLTGLGDEQYF | TGCGCCAGCAGCCAGCTGACAGGTCTAGGTGACGAGCAGTACTTC
TRBD1 | TRBJ1-4 | TRBV4-2 | . | CASRDRADEKLFF | TGTGCCAGCAGGGACAGGGCTGATGAAAAACTGTTTTTT
. | TRBJ1-5 | TRBV21-1 | . | CASSKGETFHLNQPQHF | TGTGCCAGCAGCAAAGGAGAAACCTTCCACTTAAATCAGCCCCAGCATTTT
. | TRBJ1-5 | TRBV2 | . | CASSDEGDNQPQHF | TGTGCCAGCAGTGATGAGGGTGACAATCAGCCCCAGCATTTT
TRBD1 | TRBJ1-5 | TRBV4-3 | once | CASSQDRGTALYSNQPQHF | TGCGCCAGCAGCCAAGATAGGGGGACAGCACTTTATAGCAATCAGCCCCAGCATTTT
. | TRBJ1-3 | TRBV5-8 | once | CASSRRDIGNTIYF | TGTGCCAGCAGCCGCCGGGACATCGGAAACACCATATATTTT
. | TRBJ1-3 | TRBV27 | once | CASSLSRLGNTIYF | TGTGCCAGCAGTTTGTCGAGGCTGGGAAACACCATATATTTT
TRBD2 | TRBJ2-7 | TRBV12-5 | few | CASGLYGGASYEQYF | TGTGCTAGTGGTTTGTACGGGGGGGCTTCCTACGAGCAGTACTTC
TRBD1 | TRBJ1-3 | TRBV5-1 | . | CASSLDRGSGNTIYF | TGCGCCAGCAGCTTGGACAGGGGCTCTGGAAACACCATATATTTT
TRBD1 | TRBJ2-7 | TRBV6-6 | . | CASSTRDRDYEQYF | TGTGCCAGCAGTACGAGGGACAGAGACTACGAGCAGTACTTC
. | TRBJ2-6 | TRBV14 | . | CASSQGPSGANVLTF | TGTGCCAGCAGCCAGGGCCCATCTGGGGCCAACGTCCTGACTTTC
. | TRBJ2-2 | TRBV6-5 | . | CASSHWGASTGELFF | TGTGCCAGCAGTCACTGGGGCGCGAGCACCGGGGAGCTGTTTTTT
TRBD2 | TRBJ2-7 | TRBV4-3 | . | CASSQVSSGDYEQYF | TGCGCCAGCAGCCAAGTTTCCAGCGGGGACTACGAGCAGTACTTC
TRBD1 | TRBJ2-5 | TRBV7-9 | . | CASSPRTGGYQETQYF | TGTGCCAGCAGCCCCAGGACAGGGGGCTACCAAGAGACCCAGTACTTC
TRBD1 | TRBJ1-2 | TRBV28 | once | CASSRLLAGTGMYVF | TGTGCCAGCAGTCGCCTCTTAGCCGGGACAGGGATGTACGTCTTC
TRBD1 | TRBJ1-1 | TRBV7-9 | few | CASSLAGQGLNTEAFF | TGTGCCAGCAGCTTAGCGGGACAGGGGTTGAACACTGAAGCTTTCTTT
TRBD2 | TRBJ2-1 | TRBV7-3 | . | CASSPLAGGPGEQFF | TGTGCCAGCAGCCCCCTAGCGGGGGGGCCCGGTGAGCAGTTCTTC
TRBD2 | TRBJ2-1 | TRBV7-9 | . | CASSPSGGAYNEQFF | TGTGCCAGCAGCCCATCGGGGGGGGCCTACAATGAGCAGTTCTTC
. | TRBJ2-7 | TRBV12-5 | once | CASGAQESYEQYF | TGTGCTAGTGGTGCACAGGAATCCTACGAGCAGTACTTC
TRBD2 | TRBJ2-3 | TRBV12-5 | . | CASVAGGAADTQYF | TGTGCTAGTGTGGCGGGGGGTGCGGCAGATACGCAGTATTTT
TRBD1 | TRBJ2-5 | TRBV5-4 | . | CASSLRDRDQETQYF | TGTGCCAGCAGCCTCCGGGACAGGGATCAAGAGACCCAGTACTTC
TRBD2 | TRBJ2-3 | TRBV2 | few | CASSELAETDTQYF | TGTGCCAGCAGTGAACTAGCGGAGACAGATACGCAGTATTTT
TRBD1 | TRBJ2-3 | TRBV19 | . | CASSFGTATDTQYF | TGTGCCAGTAGTTTCGGGACAGCCACAGATACGCAGTATTTT
TRBD1 | TRBJ2-2 | TRBV11-2 | . | CASSLDTGVYTGELFF | TGTGCCAGCAGCTTAGATACAGGGGTGTACACCGGGGAGCTGTTTTTT
TRBD2 | TRBJ2-2 | TRBV11-2 | few | CASTSGGTGELFF | TGTGCCAGCACCTCGGGGGGAACCGGGGAGCTGTTTTTT
. | TRBJ1-1 | TRBV7-8 | . | CASREGRGMNTEAFF | TGTGCCAGCAGAGAGGGGCGGGGGATGAACACTGAAGCTTTCTTT
TRBD2 | TRBJ2-3 | TRBV12-5 | . | CASGSGTSGYTQYF | TGTGCTAGTGGTTCCGGGACTAGCGGATATACGCAGTATTTT
. | TRBJ1-4 | TRBV19 | . | CASTRFVSGANEKLFF | TGTGCCAGTACGCGATTTGTTTCGGGGGCTAATGAAAAACTGTTTTTT
TRBD1 | TRBJ1-6 | TRBV7-9 | once | CASSSGQLIGNSPLHF | TGTGCCAGCAGCTCGGGACAGCTGATTGGTAATTCACCCCTCCACTTT
. | TRBJ2-3 | TRBV27 | . | CASSFPADTQYF | TGTGCCAGCAGTTTCCCCGCAGATACGCAGTATTTT
. | TRBJ2-1 | TRBV2 | . | CASSDEEREQFF | TGTGCCAGCAGTGACGAGGAGCGTGAGCAGTTCTTC
. | TRBJ1-3 | TRBV5-6 | . | CASSFPGKGNTIYF | TGTGCCAGCAGCTTCCCAGGGAAAGGAAACACCATATATTTT
. | TRBJ1-5 | TRBV10-1 | . | CASSESLTGSNQPQHF | TGCGCCAGCAGTGAGTCCCTGACAGGAAGCAATCAGCCCCAGCATTTT
. | TRBJ2-7 | TRBV9 | . | CASSVRGANYEQYF | TGTGCCAGCAGCGTACGGGGGGCGAACTACGAGCAGTACTTC
TRBD2 | TRBJ2-7 | TRBV7-6 | . | CASSPLGGGNYEQYF | TGTGCCAGCAGTCCCCTGGGGGGGGGTAACTACGAGCAGTACTTC
TRBD1 | TRBJ2-1 | TRBV13 | . | CASSVDRGREWNEQFF | TGTGCCAGCAGCGTCGACAGGGGGCGCGAGTGGAATGAGCAGTTCTTC
TRBD1 | TRBJ2-7 | TRBV7-9 | . | CASSLADRVYEQYF | TGTGCCAGCAGCTTAGCGGACAGGGTCTACGAGCAGTACTTC
TRBD1 | TRBJ1-1 | TRBV13 | . | CASSSLDRVETEAFF | TGTGCCAGCAGCTCGCTGGACAGGGTTGAAACTGAAGCTTTCTTT